The clone carrying this T cell receptor (beta chain) has at least ten counts. CDR3 length: 15 amino acids. After removal of 5 bases from V and 3 bases from J, the junction contained 5 bases not matched to a gene. Germline values: CDR1 SNHLY, CDR2 FYNNEI. These data are taken from a study of early T cells in non-severe SARS-CoV-2 infection. Turning to the study itself: Chains stayed unpaired after sequencing of bulk RNA from unsorted whole blood.

The TCR library protocol was used to attach unique molecular identifiers. These identifiers were attached to individual cDNA molecules. A single record per CDR3 protein comes from TCRdb applying MiXCR to the 5' RACE reads. Of over 30,000 distinct CDR3 sequences in the sample, 4% to 5% were seen once. This TCR was recovered from an adult who was a healthcare worker with PCR-confirmed SARS-CoV-2 infection or an uninfected control (not recorded which). V gene TRBV2 combines with J gene TRBJ2-7; 12 bases line up with TRBD2. Input material: whole blood. The CDR3 sequence is CASSFTSGRFYEQYF. The CDR3 nucleotides read TGTGCCAGCAGTTTTACTAGCGGGAGGTTCTACGAGCAGTACTTC.